One and the same sample provided the 25 T cell receptor beta chains below, sequenced in a study of blood T cell repertoires in COVID-19. Profiled with immunoSEQ multiplex PCR; TCRdb holds only in-frame clones, not every one. The table includes 270,000 or so clones, approximately 83% detected once. Sequences were obtained from PBMCs or T cells enriched from blood (not recorded which). The receptor set was obtained from a man between 45 and 60 years old who had recovered from COVID-19.

In nucleotides, the CDR3 is TGTGCCTGGACAGTGGGCGGGGGAGGCAGTGAGCAGTTCTTC. It is translated as CAWTVGGGGSEQFF. V and J are TRBV30 and TRBJ2-1; 7 bases agree with TRBD2. Trimming removed 4 bases from V and 9 bases from J; junction bases left unmatched: 12. Germline assignment: CDR1 GTSNPN and CDR2 SVGIG (reference sequence). The CDR3 sequence is 14 residues long.

The gene calls are TRBV30 and TRBJ2-7; 14 bases line up with TRBD2. Germline assignment: CDR1 GTSNPN and CDR2 SVGIG (reference sequence). The CDR3 covers 15 residues. J was trimmed by 5 bases and V by 1 base; bases with no gene match: 4. Written as DNA, the CDR3 is TGTGCCTGGAGTGCCGGACTAGCGGGGGGAGACGAGCAGTACTTC. It encodes CAWSAGLAGGDEQYF.

CDR3 region: CASSKTGYYTF. DNA for the CDR3: TGTGCCAGCTCAAAGACAGGGTACTACACCTTC. V gene TRBV18 combines with J gene TRBJ1-2; 7 bases align to TRBD1. Germline trimming cut 5 bases from V and 10 bases from J; bases unmatched to any gene: 4. The V gene's germline CDR1 is KGHSH and CDR2 LQKENI. The CDR3 contains 11 residues.

The chain has TRBV6-5 and TRBJ1-1; D might be TRBD1 (6 bases). The CDR3 length is 15 residues. CDR1 is MNHEY and CDR2 is SVGAGI in the germline V gene. The V end lost 7 bases, the J end lost 6 bases, and 21 bases lay between the germline ends. Here the CDR3 reads CASIKGTGTIAEAFF. CDR3 nucleotide sequence: TGTGCCAGCATAAAAGGTACAGGGACGATCGCTGAAGCTTTCTTT.

This clone appeared a few times. The gene calls are TRBV29-1 and TRBJ1-2; 9 nucleotides line up with TRBD1. The CDR3 sequence is 12 residues long. The germline gives CDR1 SQVTM, CDR2 ANQGSEA. V dropped 7 bases and J dropped 7; count of bases not matched to a gene: 7. CDR3 sequence (DNA): TGCAGCGGCGGGGACAGGGCAGGTGGCTACACCTTC. Its translation is CSGGDRAGGYTF.

This clone was seen a few times. The chain has TRBV10-2 and TRBJ1-1; 10 nucleotides align to TRBD1. Germline loops: CDR1 WSHSY, CDR2 SAAADI. V lost 1 base to trimming and J lost 4 bases; unmatched junction nucleotides: 3. The CDR3 is 15 amino acids. CDR3 sequence: CASSEFRDRGTEAFF. Written as DNA, the CDR3 is TGCGCCAGCAGTGAGTTCCGGGACAGGGGCACTGAAGCTTTCTTT.

V is TRBV7-9 and J is TRBJ1-1, with D hard to call. V dropped 5 bases and J dropped 5 bases, with 21 bases sitting between them. Per germline, CDR1 SEHNR and CDR2 FQNEAQ (reference sequence). There are 16 residues in the CDR3. The CDR3 DNA is TGTGCCAGCAGCCGAGGGAGGGAGGTCGTCAGGACTGAAGCTTTCTTT. Amino acid sequence: CASSRGREVVRTEAFF.

This clone was found once. Here the CDR3 DNA reads TGTGCCAGCAGCGTAGCGGAGCGGTCTTACAATGAGCAGTTCTTC. Its protein product is CASSVAERSYNEQFF. V is TRBV9 and J is TRBJ2-1; D is perhaps TRBD2 (5 bases). V shed 0 bases and J shed 4 bases, with 11 bases lying between them. This CDR3 is 15 amino acids long. CDR1 is SGDLS and CDR2 is YYNGEE in the germline V gene.

V usage is TRBV6-5 and J usage is TRBJ2-5, with TRBD1 as a possible D gene (6 bases). V dropped 10 bases and J dropped 7 bases, with 19 bases sitting between them. Germline CDR1 and CDR2: MNHEY and SVGAGI. The CDR3 is made up of 13 amino acids. CDR3 protein: CAMAGTTRGTQYF. In nucleotides, the CDR3 is TGTGCCATGGCCGGGACAACCAGGGGGACCCAGTACTTC.

This chain links TRBV7-9 with TRBJ2-7; D is possibly TRBD1 (5 bases). From germline, CDR1 is SEHNR and CDR2 FQNEAQ (reference sequence). The CDR3 consists of 15 residues. Trimming removed 4 bases at V and 4 bases at J, with 17 bases between. CDR3 DNA: TGTGCCAGCAGCTCCAGGGAATTATTGGCTTACGAGCAGTACTTC. Its protein product is CASSSRELLAYEQYF.

This chain joins TRBV6-2 or TRBV6-3 and TRBJ2-7, with D unresolved. Germline loops: CDR1 MNHEY, CDR2 SVGEGT. Trimming removed 3 bases from V and 3 bases from J, with 15 bases in between. The CDR3 is 15 amino acids. The CDR3 is CASSYRSESYYEQYF. The CDR3 DNA reads as TGTGCCAGCAGTTATAGGAGTGAGAGTTACTACGAGCAGTACTTC.

The CDR3 coding sequence is TGTGCCAGCAGCCCAGGACAGTCTTATAATTCACCCCTCCACTTT. Residues: CASSPGQSYNSPLHF. This chain links TRBV5-4 with TRBJ1-6; TRBD1 might be the D (6 bases). Germline values: CDR1 SGHNT, CDR2 YYREEE (reference sequence). There are 15 residues in the CDR3. V gave up 4 bases and J gave up 4 bases, with 12 bases separating them.

CDR3 nucleotides: TGTGCCAGCAGCTCAAGACTAGGTCCTTCGGGTGAGCAGTTCTTC. Protein sequence: CASSSRLGPSGEQFF. This chain joins TRBV7-2 and TRBJ2-1; possible D gene TRBD2, 6 bases. The germline gives CDR1 SGHTA, CDR2 FQGNSA. This CDR3 has 15 amino acids. Trimming left V 4 bases short and J 9 bases short, with 19 bases between.

The genes are TRBV5-4 and TRBJ2-5, with a weak D call TRBD1 (6 bases). The V end lost 1 base, the J end lost 4 bases, and 14 bases lay between the germline ends. This CDR3 is 15 amino acids long. Germline loops: CDR1 SGHNT, CDR2 YYREEE (reference sequence). CDR3 residues: CASSLLVQGRETQYF. The CDR3 DNA sequence: TGTGCCAGCAGCTTGTTGGTCCAGGGGCGAGAGACCCAGTACTTC.

The chain carries TRBV28 and TRBJ1-2, with D possibly matching TRBD1 (6 bases). Germline assignment: CDR1 MDHEN and CDR2 SYDVKM. V was shortened by 10 bases and J by 1 base, with 10 bases between the two germline ends. This CDR3 is built from 12 residues. The CDR3 protein is CANSDSNYGYTF. The DNA of the CDR3 is TGTGCCAACTCGGACAGTAACTATGGCTACACCTTC.

The chain uses TRBV5-1 and TRBJ1-2; D remains unclear. Germline V CDR1 and CDR2: SGHRS, YFSETQ. CDR3 length equals 13 residues. V gave up 10 bases and J gave up 4 bases, with 17 bases separating them. The CDR3 reads CASTAAEGYGYTF. In DNA, the CDR3 is TGCGCCTCCACGGCCGCTGAGGGCTATGGCTACACCTTC.

A single count supports this clone. The chain couples TRBV5-4 to TRBJ2-7; 11 bases line up with TRBD2. The length of the CDR3 is 15 residues. Germline loops: CDR1 SGHNT, CDR2 YYREEE (reference sequence). J gave up 0 bases and V 1 base, and 0 bases lay outside the gene matches. The CDR3 is CASSLTSGSSYEQYF. CDR3 DNA: TGTGCCAGCAGCTTGACTAGCGGGAGCTCCTACGAGCAGTACTTC.

The rearrangement joins TRBV11-3 to TRBJ2-7; D ambiguous. The CDR3 has 13 amino acids. Germline V gene data show CDR1 as SGHNT and CDR2 as YENEEA. V was pared by 1 base and J by 3 bases, with 7 bases between. CDR3 DNA sequence: TGTGCCAGCAGCTTAGTATCCCGCTACGAGCAGTACTTC. Encoded protein: CASSLVSRYEQYF.

The chain employs TRBV4-1 and TRBJ2-7, with D uncertain. Germline assignment: CDR1 MGHRA and CDR2 YSYEKL. Deletions cut 0 bases from V and 4 bases from J, with 10 bases between. This CDR3 is built from 14 residues. The CDR3 nucleotides read TGCGCCAGCAGCCAAGAGGCTGGGCAGTACGAGCAGTACTTC. As protein: CASSQEAGQYEQYF.

J is TRBJ1-4 and V is TRBV7-9; the D gene is possibly TRBD1 (6 bases). Germline V CDR1 and CDR2: SEHNR, FQNEAQ (reference sequence). V was pared by 5 bases and J by 3 bases, with 13 bases between. The CDR3 is 15 amino acids. The CDR3 sequence: CASSQRGRPNEKLFF. The CDR3 nucleotides are TGTGCCAGCAGCCAGAGGGGGAGACCTAATGAAAAACTGTTTTTT.

This rearrangement joins TRBV10-3 to TRBJ2-2; D is undetermined. The CDR3 has 12 amino acids. CDR1 is ENHRY, CDR2 SYGVKD, per germline. With 6 bases removed from V and 5 bases from J, the gap between germline ends came to 7 bases. DNA for the CDR3: TGTGCCATCAGCACCGGGACCGGGGAGCTGTTTTTT. Amino acids: CAISTGTGELFF.

On this clone: An end of the junction does not agree with germline; a read error may underlie this. The chain links TRBV12-3 or TRBV12-4 to TRBJ1-2; D gene unclear. The CDR3 is made up of 11 amino acids. This CDR3 reads CASSLVGGSHF. The CDR3 DNA reads TGTGCCAGCAGTTTAGTAGGAGGATCTCACTTC.

This clone was found many times. The DNA of the CDR3 is TGTGCCAGCAGCGTGGGACAGAGCTATGGCTACACCTTC. This encodes CASSVGQSYGYTF. The V and J genes are TRBV5-4 and TRBJ1-2, with TRBD1 matching 7 bases. The CDR3 has 13 residues. V was pared by 4 bases and J by 4 bases, with 4 bases of the junction left unmatched. The V gene's germline CDR1 is SGHNT and CDR2 YYREEE (reference sequence).

DNA of the CDR3: TGCAGCGTTGCGGGTTTTTTCAACGAGCAGTACTTC. It yields the protein CSVAGFFNEQYF. The J gene is TRBJ2-7, the V gene TRBV29-1, with D hard to call. Deletions cut 4 bases from V and 5 bases from J, with 12 bases between. The germline CDR1 and CDR2 sequences are SQVTM and ANQGSEA. This CDR3 contains 12 residues.

This clone was found once. The chain carries TRBV6-5 and TRBJ2-7; the D gene is possibly TRBD1 (5 bases). Germline V gene sequence: CDR1 MNHEY, CDR2 SVGAGI. The ends were cut back, 0 bases at V and 6 bases at J, with 9 bases in the middle. The length of the CDR3 is 13 residues. CDR3 loop: CASSYSTAGEQYF. The CDR3, as DNA: TGTGCCAGCAGTTACTCGACAGCCGGCGAGCAGTACTTC.